This T cell receptor (beta chain) was captured by sequencing in a study of blood T cell repertoires in COVID-19. TCRdb's table, derived via immunoSEQ multiplex PCR, lists solely in-frame clones and lacks some. The sample lists around 100,000 clones; around 84% were seen once. This clone was detected only once. Sequenced: peripheral blood. This TCR came from a human donor in a cohort sampled during active COVID-19.

The CDR3 region is CASSSGLAGARGETQYF. The CDR3 bases are TGTGCCAGCAGCTCGGGACTAGCGGGGGCCCGGGGGGAGACCCAGTACTTC. The chain is built from TRBV9 and TRBJ2-5, with 14 bases fitting TRBD2. The CDR3 contains 17 residues. V shed 4 bases, J shed 5 bases, and the junction held 10 bases outside the gene matches. Germline V gives CDR1 SGDLS, CDR2 YYNGEE.